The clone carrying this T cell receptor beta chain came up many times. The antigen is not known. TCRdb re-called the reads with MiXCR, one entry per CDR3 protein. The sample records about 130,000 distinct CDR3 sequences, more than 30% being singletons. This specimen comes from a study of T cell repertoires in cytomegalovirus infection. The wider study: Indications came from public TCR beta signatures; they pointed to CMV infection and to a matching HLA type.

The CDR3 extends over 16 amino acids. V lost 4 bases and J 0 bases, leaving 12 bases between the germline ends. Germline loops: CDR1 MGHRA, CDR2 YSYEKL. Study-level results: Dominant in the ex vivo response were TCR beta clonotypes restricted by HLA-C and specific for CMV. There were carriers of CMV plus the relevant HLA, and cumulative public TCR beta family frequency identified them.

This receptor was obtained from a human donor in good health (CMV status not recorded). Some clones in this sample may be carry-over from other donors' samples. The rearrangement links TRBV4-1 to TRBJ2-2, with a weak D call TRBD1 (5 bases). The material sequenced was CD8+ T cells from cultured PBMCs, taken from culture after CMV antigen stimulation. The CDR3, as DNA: TGCGCCAGCAGCCCCTGGACAAAATCGAACACCGGGGAGCTGTTTTTT. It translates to CASSPWTKSNTGELFF.